The 30 T cell receptor beta chains in this list originate from one sample, sequenced in a study of blood T cell repertoires in COVID-19. The table came from immunoSEQ multiplex PCR; TCRdb's copy has only in-frame clones and leaves some out. The sample lists about 300,000 clones; around 88% were seen once. Source material: peripheral blood. All receptors derive from a woman aged 25 to 39 who had recovered from COVID-19.

This clone showed up just once. The rearrangement joins TRBV28 to TRBJ1-6; 8 bases map to TRBD1. Germline V gene lookup returns CDR1 MDHEN and CDR2 SYDVKM. Germline trimming cut 5 bases from V and 8 bases from J; bases unmatched to any gene: 8. The CDR3 consists of 15 residues. DNA for the CDR3: TGTGCCAGCAGTCCTCAGGGGGCTTCACATTCACCCCTCCACTTT. Translated: CASSPQGASHSPLHF.

The chain uses TRBV2 and TRBJ2-2; TRBD1 might be the D (6 bases). The germline V and J ends were trimmed by 6 bases and 4 bases, with 18 bases remaining between them. Germline CDR1 reads SNHLY; CDR2 reads FYNNEI. The length of the CDR3 is 16 residues. CDR3 in amino acids: CASSLQEAGVTGELFF. In DNA form, the CDR3 reads TGTGCCAGCAGCTTGCAGGAGGCAGGGGTCACCGGGGAGCTGTTTTTT.

The chain couples TRBV6-2 or TRBV6-3 to TRBJ2-3; tentative D call: TRBD2 (5 bases). There are 13 residues in the CDR3. Trimming removed 2 bases at V and 3 bases at J, with 6 bases between. From germline, CDR1 is MNHEY and CDR2 SVGEGT. The CDR3: CASSYRETDTQYF. CDR3 nucleotides: TGTGCCAGCAGTTACAGGGAGACAGATACGCAGTATTTT.

Notes on this clone: Other DNA sequences in the same sample also yield this CDR3. The chain combines TRBV19 with TRBJ2-5, with 10 bases lining up with TRBD2. Germline lookup yields CDR1 LNHDA and CDR2 SQIVND (reference sequence). The junction had 1 base not matched to a gene; V was cut back by 1 base and J by 2 bases. This CDR3 contains 15 residues. The CDR3: CASSIGTSGQETQYF. The CDR3 DNA follows: TGTGCCAGTAGTATAGGGACTAGCGGACAAGAGACCCAGTACTTC.

The chain recombines TRBV5-1 with TRBJ2-7, with 9 nucleotides matching TRBD1. Germline V gene sequence: CDR1 SGHRS, CDR2 YFSETQ. The J segment lost 3 bases and the V segment lost 0 bases, leaving 4 bases of the junction unmatched. The CDR3 extends over 15 amino acids. The CDR3 reads CASSLDGQGLYEQYF. CDR3 in DNA: TGCGCCAGCAGCTTGGACGGACAGGGGCTCTACGAGCAGTACTTC.

About this clone: Within the sample, other DNA sequences also encode this same CDR3. The chain carries TRBV19 and TRBJ1-5; a possible D gene is TRBD1 (5 bases). CDR3 length: 13 amino acids. The germline V gene encodes CDR1 LNHDA and CDR2 SQIVND (reference sequence). Trimming took 3 bases from V and 5 from J, leaving 8 bases between them. The chain's CDR3 is CASSMGRDQPQHF. The CDR3 DNA follows: TGTGCCAGTAGTATGGGCAGGGATCAGCCCCAGCATTTT.

The chain couples TRBV14 to TRBJ2-1, with TRBD1 matching over 10 bases. Germline V gene sequence: CDR1 SGHDN, CDR2 FVKESK. Trimming took 3 bases from V and 6 from J; bases not matched to a gene: 11. The CDR3 is 17 amino acids. The CDR3 region is CASSQISDRGSGNEQFF. CDR3 DNA: TGTGCCAGCAGCCAGATATCGGACAGGGGGTCTGGCAATGAGCAGTTCTTC.

This clone was seen a single time. V is TRBV19 and J is TRBJ1-5; 7 nucleotides align to TRBD1. This CDR3 contains 15 residues. Trimming cost V 7 bases and J 4 bases; bases outside gene matches: 10. Germline V gene data show CDR1 as LNHDA and CDR2 as SQIVND (reference sequence). This CDR3 reads CASMLTGQDNQPQHF. The DNA of the CDR3 is TGTGCCAGTATGTTAACAGGACAGGATAATCAGCCCCAGCATTTT.

The CDR3 loop is CASSFWGGTNEQYF. Here the CDR3 DNA reads TGTGCCAGCAGCTTCTGGGGAGGGACCAACGAGCAGTACTTC. This chain joins TRBV7-3 and TRBJ2-7, with TRBD2 matching over 7 bases. V was pared by 3 bases and J by 5 bases, with 7 bases of the junction left unmatched. Germline V gene sequence: CDR1 SGHTA, CDR2 FQGTGA. There are 14 residues in the CDR3.

The chain joins TRBV7-8 to TRBJ1-5; D gene unclear. V lost 2 bases, J lost 0 bases, and 8 bases lay in between. The CDR3 totals 15 residues. Per the germline V gene, CDR1 is SGHVS and CDR2 is FQNEAQ. The CDR3 protein is CASSLFHYSNQPQHF. The CDR3 nucleotides are TGTGCCAGCAGCTTATTCCACTATAGCAATCAGCCCCAGCATTTT.

The chain combines TRBV7-8 with TRBJ1-3, with D perhaps matching TRBD1 (5 bases). This CDR3 has 14 residues. Trimming stripped 6 bases from V and 2 bases from J, with 11 bases between. The germline CDR1 and CDR2 sequences are SGHVS and FQNEAQ. The CDR3 region is CASRQLGAGNTIYF. The CDR3 region has the DNA TGTGCCAGCAGGCAGCTAGGGGCTGGAAACACCATATATTTT.

The rearrangement links TRBV19 to TRBJ2-7, with D possibly being TRBD2 (7 bases). There are 14 residues in the CDR3. CDR1 is LNHDA, CDR2 SQIVND, per germline (reference sequence). The V end was cut by 3 bases, the J end by 4 bases, with 13 bases between. The CDR3 spells CASSIAGAQYEQYF. The CDR3 DNA sequence: TGTGCCAGTAGTATTGCGGGGGCGCAGTACGAGCAGTACTTC.

The genes are TRBV19 and TRBJ2-1; D uncertain. The CDR3 covers 16 residues. Trimming shortened V by 8 bases and J by 4 bases, and 21 bases separated the two germline ends. Looked up from germline, CDR1 is LNHDA and CDR2 is SQIVND (reference sequence). CDR3: CASSGGSSLPYNEQFF. Written as DNA, the CDR3 is TGTGCCAGTTCTGGCGGCTCCTCTCTACCGTACAATGAGCAGTTCTTC.

This clone was detected only once. V is TRBV10-3 and J is TRBJ1-2; no definite D call. CDR1 and CDR2 from the germline V gene are ENHRY and SYGVKD. Trimming left V 2 bases short and J 8 bases short, with 9 bases between. The CDR3 has 12 residues. In nucleotides, the CDR3 is TGTGCCATCAGTGAGAGCTCCGCCGGCTACACCTTC. Its translation is CAISESSAGYTF.

The V and J genes are TRBV20-1 and TRBJ2-7; the match to TRBD1 covers 8 bases. Trimming at V came to 3 bases and at J to 1 base, leaving 8 bases not matched to a gene. This CDR3 spans 15 amino acids. CDR1 and CDR2 (germline): DFQATT, SNEGSKA (reference sequence). The DNA for the CDR3 is TGCAGTGCTAGTTCTCCTGACAGGGGTTCCTACGAGCAGTACTTC. Its protein is CSASSPDRGSYEQYF.

The rearrangement links TRBV28 to TRBJ2-5, with TRBD2 matching over 11 bases. Per the germline V gene, CDR1 is MDHEN and CDR2 is SYDVKM. The CDR3 consists of 17 residues. The V segment lost 2 bases and the J segment 0 bases; nucleotides outside the gene matches: 5. CDR3 in DNA: TGTGCCAGCAGTTTACTAGCGGGGGGACAGTACCAAGAGACCCAGTACTTC. The encoded protein is CASSLLAGGQYQETQYF. Looking up the rest from reference TRBV28 and TRBJ2-5 gives the full variable domain: DVKVTQSSRYLVKRTGEKVFLECVQDMDHENMFWYRQDPGLGLRLIYFSYDVKMKEKGDIPEGYSVSREKKERFSLILESASTNQTSMYLCASSLLAGGQYQETQYFGPGTRLLVL.

The chain combines TRBV7-2 with TRBJ2-7, with 11 bases aligning to TRBD2. Trimming took 3 bases from V and 2 from J; bases not matched to a gene: 9. In germline, CDR1 is SGHTA, CDR2 FQGNSA. The CDR3 sequence is 17 residues long. The CDR3 DNA is TGTGCCAGCAGCTTGCGCTCTAGCGGGGGGATCACCTACGAGCAGTACTTC. It encodes CASSLRSSGGITYEQYF.

This chain connects TRBV28 to TRBJ2-2; maybe TRBD2 (5 bases). The CDR3 is 13 amino acids. Per the germline V gene, CDR1 is MDHEN and CDR2 is SYDVKM. V gave up 7 bases and J gave up 2 bases, with 8 bases separating them. CDR3 nucleotide sequence: TGTGCCAGCACCGGGGATAACACCGGGGAGCTGTTTTTT. It specifies CASTGDNTGELFF.

The chain uses TRBV7-9 and TRBJ2-7; TRBD2 is a possible D gene (6 bases). The CDR3 covers 14 residues. CDR1 is SEHNR and CDR2 is FQNEAQ in the germline V gene (reference sequence). V was pared by 7 bases and J by 2 bases, with 15 bases between. The CDR3 is CASTKEGSTYEQYF. The DNA for the CDR3 is TGTGCCAGCACTAAGGAGGGGTCCACCTACGAGCAGTACTTC.

J is TRBJ1-4 and V is TRBV5-6; 11 nucleotides line up with TRBD1. J lost 7 bases, V lost 1 base, and 6 bases had no gene match. Germline CDR1 SGHDT, CDR2 YYEEEE. The CDR3 runs to 16 residues. This CDR3 reads CASSLSLDRGREKLFF. As DNA, the CDR3 is TGTGCCAGCAGCTTGTCATTGGACAGGGGGCGTGAAAAACTGTTTTTT.

The V call is TRBV12-3 or TRBV12-4, the J call TRBJ1-4; D gene unclear. CDR3 size: 12 residues. Between the trimmed V and J ends, which lost 1 base and 10 bases, there was a span of 7 bases. The CDR3 DNA reads TGTGCCAGCAGTTTAGGAGGTGGAAAACTGTTTTTT. This encodes CASSLGGGKLFF.

The chain uses TRBV28 and TRBJ2-5; TRBD1 agrees at 10 bases. CDR1 is MDHEN and CDR2 is SYDVKM in the germline V gene. Unmatched junction bases numbered 11, after V lost 5 bases and J lost 2 bases. This CDR3 contains 17 residues. Here the CDR3 DNA reads TGTGCCAGCAGTCAGCCAAGGACAGGGGGGGCACAAGAGACCCAGTACTTC. This translates into CASSQPRTGGAQETQYF.

The chain carries TRBV9 and TRBJ1-3, with 10 bases identical to TRBD1. Germline trimming cut 4 bases from V and 7 bases from J; bases unmatched to any gene: 8. The CDR3 is made up of 15 amino acids. CDR1 is SGDLS, CDR2 YYNGEE, per germline. Written as DNA, the CDR3 is TGTGCCAGCAGCCCAGAGGGACAGGGGAGGAACACCATATATTTT. Its protein product is CASSPEGQGRNTIYF. The whole variable domain, filled in from reference TRBV9 and TRBJ1-3, reads DSGVTQTPKHLITATGQRVTLRCSPRSGDLSVYWYQQSLDQGLQFLIQYYNGEERAKGNILERFSAQQFPDLHSELNLSSLELGDSALYFCASSPEGQGRNTIYFGEGSWLTVV.

The V gene is TRBV29-1, the J gene TRBJ1-2; 9 nucleotides agree with TRBD1. The CDR3 contains 14 residues. With 3 bases clipped from V and 4 bases from J, the junction kept 6 bases outside the gene matches. Germline lookup yields CDR1 SQVTM and CDR2 ANQGSEA. CDR3 sequence reads: CSVEGQGFGYGYTF. DNA for the CDR3: TGCAGCGTTGAGGGACAGGGATTTGGCTATGGCTACACCTTC.

This chain joins TRBV7-6 and TRBJ1-4; 7 nucleotides agree with TRBD1. The V gene end was trimmed by 1 base and the J gene end by 8 bases; junction bases not matched to a gene: 7. CDR3 length: 15 amino acids. The germline V gene has CDR1 SGHVS and CDR2 FNYEAQ. CDR3 DNA: TGTGCCAGCAGCTTAGTTGGACAGGTTGGCGAAAAACTGTTTTTT. Amino acid sequence: CASSLVGQVGEKLFF.

The chain couples TRBV5-1 to TRBJ1-1; TRBD1 agrees at 7 bases. Germline trimming cut 5 bases from V and 7 bases from J; bases unmatched to any gene: 5. Germline-derived CDR1 and CDR2 are SGHRS and YFSETQ. This CDR3 is 12 amino acids long. The CDR3 DNA follows: TGCGCCAGCAGTAGGGACAGTCTTGAAGCTTTCTTT. Translation gives CASSRDSLEAFF.

The chain couples TRBV28 to TRBJ1-3; D is unresolved. Per germline, CDR1 MDHEN and CDR2 SYDVKM. V was shortened by 6 bases and J by 5 bases, with 14 bases between the two germline ends. The CDR3 loop spans 14 amino acids. The CDR3 coding sequence is TGTGCCAGCAGACCGGGATCAAGGAGAAACACCATATATTTT. Translating gives CASRPGSRRNTIYF.

The chain has TRBV7-9 and TRBJ1-4; 7 bases are shared with TRBD1. The V gene end was trimmed by 5 bases and the J gene end by 2 bases; junction bases not matched to a gene: 5. This CDR3 has 15 residues. Germline CDR1 is SEHNR and CDR2 is FQNEAQ (reference sequence). CDR3 residues: CASSTGVATNEKLFF. CDR3 in DNA: TGTGCCAGCAGCACAGGGGTCGCGACTAATGAAAAACTGTTTTTT.

The J gene is TRBJ2-5, the V gene TRBV4-3; D is ambiguous. CDR3 length equals 15 residues. V was cut by 1 base and J by 2 bases, with 11 bases left in between. Germline CDR1 is LGHNA and CDR2 is YSLEER. CDR3 loop: CASSQVRRVQETQYF. The CDR3 DNA reads TGCGCCAGCAGCCAAGTTAGACGGGTACAAGAGACCCAGTACTTC.

The rearrangement links TRBV12-3 or TRBV12-4 to TRBJ2-5; 7 bases align to TRBD2. The junction had 0 bases not matched to a gene; V was cut back by 4 bases and J by 1 base. The CDR3 loop spans 13 amino acids. CDR3 DNA sequence: TGTGCCAGCAGTTCTAGCGGCCAAGAGACCCAGTACTTC. Protein: CASSSSGQETQYF.